The 15 T cell receptor beta chains below all came from one sample that was sequenced in a study of blood T cell repertoires in COVID-19. Produced via immunoSEQ multiplex PCR; TCRdb's table is partial and in-frame only. Of about 400,000 clones in the sample, about 89% were seen once. Sequenced material: peripheral blood. The source is a man aged 35 to 55 with acute or convalescent COVID-19.

J is TRBJ2-1 and V is TRBV27, with D maybe TRBD1 (5 bases). Per germline, CDR1 MNHEY and CDR2 SMNVEV (reference sequence). V lost 5 bases to trimming and J lost 9 bases, with 8 bases between them. CDR3 length equals 11 residues. The DNA for the CDR3 is TGTGCCAGCAGTACAGGTTCTGAGCAGTTCTTC. It codes for CASSTGSEQFF.

This rearrangement joins TRBV6-5 to TRBJ1-6; no clear D gene. Germline values: CDR1 MNHEY, CDR2 SVGAGI. V gave up 0 bases and J gave up 8 bases, with 5 bases separating them. The CDR3 is 13 amino acids. CDR3 in amino acids: CASSYSQYSPLHF. As DNA, the CDR3 is TGTGCCAGCAGTTACTCGCAGTATTCACCCCTCCACTTT.

V gene TRBV3-1 (or the pseudogene TRBV3-2) combines with J gene TRBJ2-1; possibly TRBD1 for D (6 bases). Germline loops: CDR1 LGHDT, CDR2 YNNKEL (reference sequence). This CDR3 has 14 residues. The ends were cut back, 0 bases at V and 7 bases at J, with 10 bases in the middle. This CDR3 is CASSQDRGWNEQFF. CDR3 nucleotides: TGTGCCAGCAGCCAAGACAGGGGATGGAATGAGCAGTTCTTC.

The chain employs TRBV5-1 and TRBJ2-1, with TRBD1 identical over 7 bases. This CDR3 has 12 amino acids. Germline CDR1 is SGHRS and CDR2 is YFSETQ. The junction had 8 bases not matched to a gene; V was cut back by 8 bases and J by 9 bases. The CDR3, as DNA: TGCGCCAGTCACACAGGGGCTAGTGAGCAGTTCTTC. It specifies CASHTGASEQFF. Combining the CDR3 with reference TRBV5-1 and TRBJ2-1 gives the whole variable domain KAGVTQTPRYLIKTRGQQVTLSCSPISGHRSVSWYQQTPGQGLQFLFEYFSETQRNKGNFPGRFSGRQFSNSRSEMNVSTLELGDSALYLCASHTGASEQFFGPGTRLTVL.

This clone appeared once. The CDR3 loop reads CSVLGQVNTGELFF. The DNA of the CDR3 is TGCAGCGTGCTCGGACAGGTGAACACCGGGGAGCTGTTTTTT. V usage is TRBV29-1 and J usage is TRBJ2-2; 7 bases match TRBD1. Germline V lookup: CDR1 SQVTM, CDR2 ANQGSEA. The CDR3 is 14 residues long. V lost 6 bases, J lost 1 base, and 5 bases stayed unmatched.

The chain has TRBV5-1 and TRBJ1-2, with D uncertain. The CDR3 extends over 13 amino acids. Between the trimmed V and J ends, which lost 0 bases and 4 bases, there was a span of 7 bases. Germline values: CDR1 SGHRS, CDR2 YFSETQ. The CDR3 sequence is CASSLEGVYGYTF. Written as DNA, the CDR3 is TGCGCCAGCAGCTTGGAAGGAGTCTATGGCTACACCTTC.

The rearrangement links TRBV29-1 to TRBJ2-1, with TRBD1 matching 10 bases. The CDR3 runs to 16 residues. The junction had 8 bases not matched to a gene; V was cut back by 0 bases and J by 6 bases. Germline V gene sequence: CDR1 SQVTM, CDR2 ANQGSEA. This CDR3 reads CSVEDPGTGAINEQFF. As DNA, the CDR3 is TGCAGCGTTGAAGATCCAGGGACAGGGGCTATCAATGAGCAGTTCTTC.

In this sample, this clone turned up once. This sample also contains other DNA sequences that code for the same CDR3. The chain links TRBV5-1 to TRBJ1-5; D ambiguous. Germline CDR1 is SGHRS and CDR2 is YFSETQ. This CDR3 region has 13 residues. Trimming took off 0 bases at V and 5 bases at J, with 6 bases between the two ends. The CDR3 DNA reads TGCGCCAGCAGCTTGGGCGGGTATCAGCCCCAGCATTTT. Its translation: CASSLGGYQPQHF. Full variable domain (remainder filled in from reference TRBV5-1 and TRBJ1-5): KAGVTQTPRYLIKTRGQQVTLSCSPISGHRSVSWYQQTPGQGLQFLFEYFSETQRNKGNFPGRFSGRQFSNSRSEMNVSTLELGDSALYLCASSLGGYQPQHFGDGTRLSIL.

The chain is built from TRBV7-9 and TRBJ2-3; D is uncertain. Per germline, CDR1 SEHNR and CDR2 FQNEAQ (reference sequence). V lost 5 bases and J 0 bases, leaving 3 bases between the germline ends. The CDR3 length is 12 residues. The CDR3 region has the DNA TGTGCCAGCAGCCCAAGCACAGATACGCAGTATTTT. It is translated as CASSPSTDTQYF.

This chain joins TRBV5-1 and TRBJ2-2; 7 bases align to TRBD1. CDR1 SGHRS and CDR2 YFSETQ come from the germline V gene. The CDR3 is made up of 15 amino acids. With V trimmed by 4 bases and J by 5 bases, 8 bases remained unmatched. CDR3 nucleotide sequence: TGCGCCAGCAGCCCGAGACAGGGAGAGACCGGGGAGCTGTTTTTT. Its protein product is CASSPRQGETGELFF. Looking up the rest from reference TRBV5-1 and TRBJ2-2 gives the full variable domain: KAGVTQTPRYLIKTRGQQVTLSCSPISGHRSVSWYQQTPGQGLQFLFEYFSETQRNKGNFPGRFSGRQFSNSRSEMNVSTLELGDSALYLCASSPRQGETGELFFGEGSRLTVL.

In this sample, this clone turned up once. The chain combines TRBV19 with TRBJ1-4; D is perhaps TRBD1 (6 bases). The V gene lost 7 bases and the J gene lost 6 bases, with 18 bases spanning the gap. The CDR3 totals 15 residues. The V gene's germline CDR1 is LNHDA and CDR2 SQIVND (reference sequence). CDR3 DNA sequence: TGTGCCAGTACCCAGGGGTTTGCCCAAGATGAAAAACTGTTTTTT. It translates to CASTQGFAQDEKLFF.

The chain carries TRBV7-3 and TRBJ2-3; tentative D call: TRBD2 (5 bases). The ends were cut back, 2 bases at V and 6 bases at J, with 12 bases in the middle. The germline V gene has CDR1 SGHTA and CDR2 FQGTGA. This CDR3 spans 14 amino acids. DNA for the CDR3: TGTGCCAGCAGCTTAGGACTGTCCGGCGATACGCAGTATTTT. This gives the protein CASSLGLSGDTQYF.

Only one count was recorded for this clone. CDR3 in amino acids: CASSLAGTKNEKLFF. In DNA form, the CDR3 reads TGTGCCAGCAGCTTAGCAGGGACAAAAAATGAAAAACTGTTTTTT. The chain is built from TRBV7-6 and TRBJ1-4; TRBD1 might be the D (6 bases). This CDR3 has 15 amino acids. Trimming pared 0 bases from V and 5 bases from J, leaving 10 bases between. CDR1 is SGHVS, CDR2 FNYEAQ, per germline.

The chain joins TRBV7-9 to TRBJ2-1; 8 bases match TRBD2. This CDR3 has 14 amino acids. Trimming at V came to 7 bases and at J to 1 base, leaving 3 bases not matched to a gene. Germline V gene data show CDR1 as SEHNR and CDR2 as FQNEAQ (reference sequence). The CDR3, as DNA: TGTGCCAGCACCGTAGCGGGATCCTACAATGAGCAGTTCTTC. It specifies CASTVAGSYNEQFF.

This chain joins TRBV4-2 and TRBJ1-3; no clear D gene. The V and J ends lost 1 base and 1 base respectively, with 11 bases between them. Germline values: CDR1 LGHNA, CDR2 YNFKEQ. The CDR3 runs to 16 residues. The CDR3 region has the DNA TGTGCCAGCAGCCAAGGGGCAGGAATTTCTGGAAACACCATATATTTT. This sequence encodes CASSQGAGISGNTIYF.